The rows below give T cell receptor beta chains drawn from one sample of a study of blood T cell repertoires in COVID-19. Libraries were prepared by immunoSEQ multiplex PCR; TCRdb keeps only in-frame clonotypes and omits some of them. The sample carries roughly 220,000 clones, around 86% recorded once. The sequencing sample was made of PBMCs or T cells enriched from blood (not recorded which). Receptors were obtained from a woman aged 40 to 55 with acute COVID-19. The CDR3 runs from the conserved cysteine through the conserved F or W. D genes are given only for firm matches. Size values are once, few and many counts, or a class for expanded clones, and some rows have none.

j_call,clone_size,d_call,v_call,cdr3_nt,cdr3_aa
TRBJ2-3,-,TRBD1,TRBV7-2,TGTGCCAGCAGCGACCTCGGACAGGGGGCCACAGATACGCAGTATTTT,CASSDLGQGATDTQYF
TRBJ1-2,-,-,TRBV6-6,TGTGCCATCTCCTCCGGCACAGTCGGAGGCTACACCTTC,CAISSGTVGGYTF
TRBJ2-7,-,-,TRBV3-1/TRBV3-2,TGTGCCAGCAGCCAAGCCGGGACACCTTCCTACGAGCAGTACTTC,CASSQAGTPSYEQYF
TRBJ1-2,-,-,TRBV5-4,TGTGCCAGCAGCTTGATGCACAGGCTGGGGTATGGCTACACCTTC,CASSLMHRLGYGYTF
TRBJ1-1,-,-,TRBV27,TGTGCCAGCAGCCCCCGCCCCCCACGGGGGAACACTGAAGCTTTCTTT,CASSPRPPRGNTEAFF
TRBJ2-1,once,TRBD1,TRBV24-1,TGTGCCACCAGTGATTTCGGGACAGCCTACAATGAGCAGTTCTTC,CATSDFGTAYNEQFF
TRBJ1-1,once,TRBD1,TRBV11-2,TGTGCCAGCAGCTTAAGTGGGACAGGGTGGACTGAAGCTTTCTTT,CASSLSGTGWTEAFF
TRBJ1-4,-,TRBD1,TRBV2,TGTGCCAGCAGAGCCGGGACAGGGGGCCTTAATGAAAAACTGTTTTTT,CASRAGTGGLNEKLFF
TRBJ1-2,-,TRBD1,TRBV5-1,TGCGCCAGCAGTATGGAAGCGGGAGGGGGCCTAAACTATGGCTACACCTTC,CASSMEAGGGLNYGYTF
TRBJ1-6,-,-,TRBV7-9,TGTGCCAGCAGCCCCGGTAATTCACCCCTCCACTTT,CASSPGNSPLHF
TRBJ2-7,-,TRBD1,TRBV10-3,TGTGCCATCAGGGAAAGGACAGGGGCTAGGTACGAGCAGTACTTC,CAIRERTGARYEQYF
TRBJ2-5,-,TRBD1,TRBV7-2,TGTGCCAGCAGCTTAGCATCAGGGGGAAAAGAGACCCAGTACTTC,CASSLASGGKETQYF
TRBJ1-1,-,TRBD1,TRBV9,TGTGCCAGCAGCGGGGACAGGGCAGTTGGGACTGAAGCTTTCTTT,CASSGDRAVGTEAFF
TRBJ2-1,-,TRBD2,TRBV6-2/TRBV6-3,TGTGCCAGCAGTTCCCTAGCGGGGGGGCCAGATGAGCAGTTCTTC,CASSSLAGGPDEQFF
TRBJ2-2,-,-,TRBV5-1,TGCGCCAGCAGCTTGAGAGGGGGTCGAGACACCGGGGAGCTGTTTTTT,CASSLRGGRDTGELFF
TRBJ2-3,-,TRBD2,TRBV7-3,TGTGCCAGCAGCCCCCCCCCGAGCGGGGGGGCAGGCACAGATACGCAGTATTTT,CASSPPPSGGAGTDTQYF
TRBJ1-2,-,TRBD1,TRBV19,TGTGCCAGTAGTACCCGGGGGAACAGGGGAGGTAACTATGGCTACACCTTC,CASSTRGNRGGNYGYTF
TRBJ2-3,-,TRBD2,TRBV3-1/TRBV3-2,TGTGCCAGCAGCCTCGTGACGGGGGGGCTGTCAGATACGCAGTATTTT,CASSLVTGGLSDTQYF
TRBJ1-1,few,-,TRBV10-3,TGTGCCATCAGAAACAACAGGGATATCATGAACACTGAAGCTTTCTTT,CAIRNNRDIMNTEAFF
TRBJ2-2,-,-,TRBV9,TGTGCCAGCAGCGTAGGGGCAGCGAACACCGGGGAGCTGTTTTTT,CASSVGAANTGELFF
TRBJ1-2,-,TRBD1,TRBV19,TGTGCCAGTAATGAAAGGGACAGGGGACTAACCGGATATGGCTACACCTTC,CASNERDRGLTGYGYTF
TRBJ1-2,-,-,TRBV10-3,TGTGCCATCAGTGAGTCGGAGTATGGCTACACCTTC,CAISESEYGYTF
TRBJ1-6,-,-,TRBV7-9,TGTGCCAGCAGAGAATCAGACAGTTCGTATAATTCACCCCTCCACTTT,CASRESDSSYNSPLHF
TRBJ1-1,-,-,TRBV4-3,TGCGCCAGCAGCCAAAAACAGGTGATGAACACTGAAGCTTTCTTT,CASSQKQVMNTEAFF
TRBJ2-7,-,TRBD2,TRBV5-6,TGTGCCAGCAGCTCTCGACTAGCCGGGGACTACGAGCAGTACTTC,CASSSRLAGDYEQYF
TRBJ2-3,-,TRBD2,TRBV19,TGTGCCAGTAGTATAGCAGGGAGGGGTACAGATACGCAGTATTTT,CASSIAGRGTDTQYF
TRBJ1-2,-,TRBD1,TRBV5-1,TGCGCCAGTTCATCCGGGACAGATGGCTACACCTTC,CASSSGTDGYTF
TRBJ1-1,few,-,TRBV6-5,TGTGCCAGCAGGAAGGGGGACGCTTCCGAAGCTTTCTTT,CASRKGDASEAFF